The source of this TCR beta chain is a study of blood T cell repertoires in COVID-19. Across the study: Nucleic acid was either cDNA or gDNA, and it came from T cells, B-cell-depleted T cells, or PBMCs.

Germline CDR1 SGHTA, CDR2 FQGNSA. V lost 8 bases, J lost 7 bases, and 9 bases lay in between. This CDR3 contains 11 residues. The repertoire was sequenced with immunoSEQ multiplex PCR; TCRdb's copy has only in-frame clones and lacks some. The data hold approximately 150,000 clones, with 75% to 90% observed a single time. V and J are TRBV7-2 and TRBJ2-1, with TRBD2 as a possible D gene (6 bases). This TCR was recovered from a human donor in a cohort sampled during active COVID-19. Sequenced material: peripheral blood. CDR3 in amino acids: CASGRENEQFF. CDR3 DNA sequence: TGTGCCAGCGGCCGGGAGAATGAGCAGTTCTTC.